This T cell receptor beta chain stems from a study of cytomegalovirus exposure and HLA in healthy donors. A remark on this clone: Antigen: not known.

Trimming removed 3 bases at V and 3 bases at J, with 12 bases between. Looked up from germline, CDR1 is MDHEN and CDR2 is SYDVKM. CDR3 length: 15 amino acids. Regarding the study as a whole: Presence/absence comparisons presumed near-even sequencing depth among donors. In vitro experiments confirmed that three CMV-associated chains were specific for CMV antigens. Solely CMV serostatus was available to characterize immune exposure.

The PCR had 60 Vbeta and 13 Jbeta primers. Method: immunoSEQ multiplex PCR; TCRdb's copy keeps in-frame clones and lacks some. The sample contains roughly 200,000 clones, roughly 90% of which appear only once. The chain has TRBV28 and TRBJ1-3; D unresolved. The sequenced sample was PBMCs. The clonotype originates from a woman between 25 and 40 years old in good health and CMV-seronegative. The CDR3: CASSFVIPLGNTIYF. CDR3 in DNA: TGTGCCAGCAGTTTCGTAATCCCTCTTGGAAACACCATATATTTT.